What follows are 16 T cell receptor beta chains derived from one specimen sequenced in a study of blood T cell repertoires in COVID-19. Only in-frame clones appear in the TCRdb table, and some are missing; sequencing was by immunoSEQ multiplex PCR. The sample includes 350,000 to 550,000 clones, approximately 90% of them seen just once. Material: peripheral blood. The receptors were sampled from a woman under 40 with acute or convalescent COVID-19.

The chain is built from TRBV4-1 and TRBJ2-7, with D perhaps matching TRBD1 (7 bases). V lost 3 bases, J lost 5 bases, and 26 bases lay in between. The CDR3 totals 18 residues. The germline V gene has CDR1 MGHRA and CDR2 YSYEKL. The CDR3 reads CASSHPQGRAGGKDEQYF. The CDR3 bases are TGCGCCAGCAGCCATCCCCAGGGGCGGGCAGGGGGGAAGGACGAGCAGTACTTC.

V gene TRBV19 combines with J gene TRBJ2-6; TRBD1 matches at 10 bases. The germline CDR1 and CDR2 sequences are LNHDA and SQIVND (reference sequence). V trimming: 6 bases; J trimming: 3 bases; junction bases outside the gene matches: 11. The CDR3 is made up of 18 amino acids. CDR3 nucleotides: TGTGCCAGTAGGACACCGCCGGGACAGGGGCATGGGGCCAACGTCCTGACTTTC. Translated: CASRTPPGQGHGANVLTF.

The chain employs TRBV5-4 and TRBJ1-1; D may be TRBD1 (5 bases). The CDR3 spans 14 residues. Trimming shortened V by 5 bases and J by 6 bases, and 17 bases separated the two germline ends. Per germline, CDR1 SGHNT and CDR2 YYREEE (reference sequence). The CDR3 loop reads CASRGGGVGPEAFF. The CDR3 DNA is TGTGCCAGCAGGGGAGGAGGGGTGGGCCCTGAAGCTTTCTTT.

This clone was counted only a few times. This chain links TRBV5-4 with TRBJ1-3; D unresolved. The V end was cut by 0 bases, the J end by 2 bases, with 6 bases between. The germline V gene has CDR1 SGHNT and CDR2 YYREEE (reference sequence). The CDR3 is made up of 14 amino acids. The CDR3 protein is CASSLDRTGNTIYF. The CDR3 DNA reads as TGTGCCAGCAGCTTGGACAGAACTGGAAACACCATATATTTT.

This clone showed up just once. The rearrangement links TRBV18 to TRBJ1-2; no clear D gene. V lost 1 base to trimming and J lost 3 bases, with 9 bases between them. CDR1 is KGHSH, CDR2 LQKENI, per germline. The CDR3 covers 14 residues. CDR3 sequence (DNA): TGTGCCAGCTCACCACGGGCAGAAGACTATGGCTACACCTTC. Translation: CASSPRAEDYGYTF.

The CDR3 sequence is CASSPQTGMGNTIYF. In nucleotides, the CDR3 is TGTGCCAGCAGCCCCCAGACAGGGATGGGAAACACCATATATTTT. J is TRBJ1-3 and V is TRBV9, with TRBD1 identical over 7 bases. Germline-derived CDR1 and CDR2 are SGDLS and YYNGEE. V was pared by 4 bases and J by 4 bases, with 8 bases of the junction left unmatched. The CDR3 loop spans 15 amino acids. The whole variable domain, filled in from reference TRBV9 and TRBJ1-3, reads DSGVTQTPKHLITATGQRVTLRCSPRSGDLSVYWYQQSLDQGLQFLIQYYNGEERAKGNILERFSAQQFPDLHSELNLSSLELGDSALYFCASSPQTGMGNTIYFGEGSWLTVV.

This clone was seen just once. The gene calls are TRBV2 and TRBJ1-5; D is possibly TRBD1 (6 bases). CDR1 and CDR2 (germline): SNHLY, FYNNEI. Trimming cost V 6 bases and J 1 base, with 16 bases left between them. The CDR3 extends over 16 amino acids. In nucleotides, the CDR3 is TGTGCCAGCAGGAATACCGGGACAACCAGCAATCAGCCCCAGCATTTT. Amino acids: CASRNTGTTSNQPQHF.

This sequence joins TRBV15 and TRBJ1-2; weak D call: TRBD1 (5 bases). V was pared by 0 bases and J by 6 bases, with 17 bases between. Per the germline V gene, CDR1 is LNHNV and CDR2 is YYDKDF (reference sequence). The CDR3 runs to 16 residues. Written as DNA, the CDR3 is TGTGCCACCAGCAGAGATTTCCGGGCGGGACCTGATGGCTACACCTTC. As protein: CATSRDFRAGPDGYTF.

V and J are TRBV30 and TRBJ1-5; no clear D. CDR3 length: 13 residues. V was clipped by 6 bases and J by 6 bases, with 15 bases between them. Germline V gene data show CDR1 as GTSNPN and CDR2 as SVGIG (reference sequence). CDR3 bases: TGTGCCTGTGCCAGGATTGGAAGTCAGCCCCAGCATTTT. The encoded protein is CACARIGSQPQHF. The full variable domain, completed using reference TRBV30 and TRBJ1-5, is SQTIHQWPATLVQPVGSPLSLECTVEGTSNPNLYWYRQAAGRGLQLLFYSVGIGQISSEVPQNLSASRPQDRQFILSSKKLLLSDSGFYLCACARIGSQPQHFGDGTRLSIL.

The gene calls are TRBV5-6 and TRBJ2-1, with 9 bases aligning to TRBD1. Per germline, CDR1 SGHDT and CDR2 YYEEEE. The CDR3 contains 16 residues. After removal of 3 bases from V and 12 bases from J, the junction contained 16 bases not matched to a gene. CDR3 sequence reads: CASSSRGTGFNRGQFF. The CDR3 nucleotides are TGTGCCAGCAGCTCTAGAGGGACAGGGTTCAACAGGGGGCAGTTCTTC.

This clone occurred once. J is TRBJ2-2 and V is TRBV6-6; D unclear. This CDR3 is built from 12 residues. The V gene's germline CDR1 is MNHNY and CDR2 SVGAGI (reference sequence). The V end lost 6 bases, the J end lost 6 bases, and 8 bases lay between the germline ends. In DNA, the CDR3 is TGTGCCAGCAGACAACCCCCCGGGGAGCTGTTTTTT. Its protein is CASRQPPGELFF.

The chain carries TRBV7-6 and TRBJ2-2; 9 bases agree with TRBD1. The CDR3 totals 14 residues. V was clipped by 2 bases and J by 7 bases; unmatched bases: 2. CDR1 is SGHVS, CDR2 FNYEAQ, per germline. The CDR3 DNA reads TGTGCCAGCAGCTTAACAGGGGGCGGCGGGGAGCTGTTTTTT. It is translated as CASSLTGGGGELFF.

The V gene is TRBV28, the J gene TRBJ2-5, with D perhaps TRBD2 (5 bases). Germline V gene sequence: CDR1 MDHEN, CDR2 SYDVKM. The CDR3 spans 14 residues. Trimming left V 3 bases short and J 5 bases short, with 13 bases between. This chain's CDR3 is CASSFHGGGETQYF. CDR3 in DNA: TGTGCCAGCAGTTTTCATGGCGGCGGGGAGACCCAGTACTTC.

As for this clone: Within the sample, other DNA sequences also encode this same CDR3. This chain joins TRBV7-9 and TRBJ1-5; no definite D call. Germline-derived CDR1 and CDR2 are SEHNR and FQNEAQ (reference sequence). CDR3 size: 12 residues. V was pared by 3 bases and J by 5 bases, with 5 bases between. This CDR3 is CASSFGDQPQHF. CDR3 sequence (DNA): TGTGCCAGCAGCTTCGGGGATCAGCCCCAGCATTTT.

V gene TRBV7-8 combines with J gene TRBJ2-1; D ambiguous. With 5 bases removed from V and 6 bases from J, the gap between germline ends came to 5 bases. CDR3 length: 11 residues. Germline values: CDR1 SGHVS, CDR2 FQNEAQ. This CDR3 reads CASSELNEQFF. CDR3 DNA sequence: TGTGCCAGCAGCGAACTCAATGAGCAGTTCTTC.

The chain has TRBV11-2 and TRBJ2-7; weak D call: TRBD2 (7 bases). The V gene lost 1 base and the J gene lost 11 bases, with 9 bases spanning the gap. The CDR3 sequence is 11 residues long. Germline V CDR1 and CDR2: SGHAT, FQNNGV. This CDR3 is CASSLGGGEYF. The CDR3 nucleotides are TGTGCCAGCAGCTTAGGCGGGGGCGAGTACTTC. The full variable domain, completed using reference TRBV11-2 and TRBJ2-7, is EAGVAQSPRYKIIEKRQSVAFWCNPISGHATLYWYQQILGQGPKLLIQFQNNGVVDDSQLPKDRFSAERLKGVDSTLKIQPAKLEDSAVYLCASSLGGGEYFGPGTRLTVT.